This entry features one T cell receptor (beta chain) sequence. Its antigen is still unknown. No much larger clone exists at a distance of one base, and base qualities are not known. This sample was included in a study of cytomegalovirus exposure and HLA in healthy donors (dated by TCRdb to about 2017). Turning to the overall study: The roughly 670 repertoires of the first cohort and the 95 to 150 validation repertoires were produced on the same platform, according to a later analysis. High-throughput TCR immunosequencing, statistical association of individual TCRs with disease status, and machine learning were combined to predict cytomegalovirus infection status. A separate validation cohort of approximately 120 different subjects was used in addition to the roughly 670-subject first cohort. The study was designed to test whether signatures of past pathogen exposure could be identified by cataloging public T cell receptors.

The study at large found these results: Across donors, most TCR sequences were observed very rarely, whereas some public TCRs were present in many individuals. A later analysis had no HLA typing for the validation cohort, so co-occurrence there was scored across all 110 or so repertoires. According to the authors, the approach could potentially be generalized to other disease states and immunological phenotypes. In the study, 164 TCR beta chains were listed as associated with cytomegalovirus. Cytomegalovirus status was reported to be diagnosed by the classifier with high specificity and sensitivity in both the original and validation cohorts. A few of the identified cytomegalovirus-associated TCR beta chains were confirmed in vitro to be specific for cytomegalovirus antigens. In a later analysis, TCRs clustered in the first cohort were found to also tend to co-occur in the approximately 120 validation repertoires, with 94% of cluster scores above 0.

The CDR3 goes from the cysteine to the phenylalanine over 14 residues. Kept here is only the CDR3 DNA, which spans 42 bases and is read in frame from base 1. The germline V gene yields MRHNA for CDR1 and SNTAGT for CDR2. Deletion took 3 bases off V and 4 bases off J, with a span of 7 bases between the germline ends. The donors belonged to the validation cohort of approximately 130 subjects, which was separate from the approximately 660-subject first cohort. To prepare the library, the immunoSEQ multiplex PCR assay was applied. In the original analysis: A statistical classification framework was built for diagnosing cytomegalovirus status from the catalog of TCR beta chain sequences. Here the immuneACCESS table is served through TCRdb, limited to in-frame sequences with V and J called. Missing clones are a known gap in these copies; in checked studies unresolved V genes cover under half, and the rest lacks a known reason. V, J and clone size reflect that table, while D and trimming were determined from the DNA. This sample holds roughly 120,000 clones; 85% were observed only once. Roughly 2% of the sample comes from the top ten.

The chain couples TRBV6-4 to TRBJ1-6; no D gene is confidently identified. The TCR sequence derives from a woman aged 25 to 39 in good health and CMV-seronegative. Sequencing used PBMCs. The nucleotides are TGTGCCAGCAGTGAGACGGGGTATAATTCACCCCTCCACTTT. Its protein is CASSETGYNSPLHF.